This paragraph covers one T cell receptor beta chain sequence. The antigen is undetermined. These data belong to a study of T-cell memory formation after mild COVID-19. Study-level background: TCR clusters were mostly donor specific. Overall study findings and caveats: Later expanders leaned toward CD4+, whereas clones contracting from day 15 to 85 were balanced CD4/CD8. Of the contracting clones, CD4+ ones lay mainly in CM and EM, and CD8+ ones in EMRA.

V was trimmed by 0 bases and J by 0 bases, leaving 15 bases between them. Looked up from germline, CDR1 is LGHNA and CDR2 is YSLEER. The CDR3 has 17 amino acids. TCRdb re-derived calls from the 5' RACE reads in MiXCR, one entry per CDR3 protein. The sample records around 390,000 distinct CDR3 sequences, about a sixth being singletons. Material: PBMCs or a T cell subset sorted from them (not recorded which). This sequence was found in a man aged 18 to 30 who had mild COVID-19 (a few samples of this study predate the infection). Cell type and time point are not known. The gene calls are TRBV4-3 and TRBJ2-7; TRBD2 might be the D (6 bases). CDR3 DNA: TGCGCCAGCAGCCAAGATTGGGGCGGGACGGTCTCCTACGAGCAGTACTTC. Translation: CASSQDWGGTVSYEQYF.